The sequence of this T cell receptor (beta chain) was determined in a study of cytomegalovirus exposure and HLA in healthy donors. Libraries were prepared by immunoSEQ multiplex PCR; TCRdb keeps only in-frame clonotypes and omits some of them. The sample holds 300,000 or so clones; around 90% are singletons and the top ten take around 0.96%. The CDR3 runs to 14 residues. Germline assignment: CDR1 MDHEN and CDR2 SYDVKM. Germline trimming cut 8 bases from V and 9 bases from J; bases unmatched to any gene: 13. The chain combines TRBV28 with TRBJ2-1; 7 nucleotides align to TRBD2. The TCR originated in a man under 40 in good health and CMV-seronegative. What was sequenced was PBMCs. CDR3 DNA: TGTGCCAGCTCTTCTGGCGGGGGAGGCTTTGAGCAGTTCTTC. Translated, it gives CASSSGGGGFEQFF. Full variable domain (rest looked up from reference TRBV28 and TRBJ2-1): DVKVTQSSRYLVKRTGEKVFLECVQDMDHENMFWYRQDPGLGLRLIYFSYDVKMKEKGDIPEGYSVSREKKERFSLILESASTNQTSMYLCASSSGGGGFEQFFGPGTRLTVL.